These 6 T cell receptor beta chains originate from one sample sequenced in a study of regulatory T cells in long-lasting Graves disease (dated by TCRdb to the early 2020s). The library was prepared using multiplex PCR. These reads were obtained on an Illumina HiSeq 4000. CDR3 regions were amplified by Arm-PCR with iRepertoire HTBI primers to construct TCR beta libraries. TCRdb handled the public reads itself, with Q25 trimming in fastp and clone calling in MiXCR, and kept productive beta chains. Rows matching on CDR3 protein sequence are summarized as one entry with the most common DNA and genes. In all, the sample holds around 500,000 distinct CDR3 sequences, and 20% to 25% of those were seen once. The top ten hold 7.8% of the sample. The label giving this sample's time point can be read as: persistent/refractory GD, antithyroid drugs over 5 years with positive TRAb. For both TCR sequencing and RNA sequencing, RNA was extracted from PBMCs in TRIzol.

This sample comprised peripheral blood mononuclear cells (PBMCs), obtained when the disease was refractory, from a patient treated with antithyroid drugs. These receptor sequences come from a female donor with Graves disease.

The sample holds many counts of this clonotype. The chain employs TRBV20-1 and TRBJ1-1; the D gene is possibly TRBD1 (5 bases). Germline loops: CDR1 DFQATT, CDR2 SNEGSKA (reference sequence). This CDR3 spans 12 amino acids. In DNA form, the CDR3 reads TGCGGCGCGGAGACAGAGAACACTGAAGCTTTCTTT. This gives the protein CGAETENTEAFF.

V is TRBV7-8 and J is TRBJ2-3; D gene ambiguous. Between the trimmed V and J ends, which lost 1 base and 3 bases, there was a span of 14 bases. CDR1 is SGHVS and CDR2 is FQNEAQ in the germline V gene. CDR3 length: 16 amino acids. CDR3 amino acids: CASSLGLLMRTDTQYF. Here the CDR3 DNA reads TGTGCCAGCAGCTTAGGGCTGCTAATGCGGACAGATACGCAGTATTTT.

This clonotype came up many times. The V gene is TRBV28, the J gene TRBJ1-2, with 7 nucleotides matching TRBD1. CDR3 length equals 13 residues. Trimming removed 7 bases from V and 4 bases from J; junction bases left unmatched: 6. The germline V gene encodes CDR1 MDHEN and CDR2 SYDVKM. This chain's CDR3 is CASTDGTVYGYTF. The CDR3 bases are TGTGCCAGCACTGACGGGACAGTCTATGGCTACACCTTC.

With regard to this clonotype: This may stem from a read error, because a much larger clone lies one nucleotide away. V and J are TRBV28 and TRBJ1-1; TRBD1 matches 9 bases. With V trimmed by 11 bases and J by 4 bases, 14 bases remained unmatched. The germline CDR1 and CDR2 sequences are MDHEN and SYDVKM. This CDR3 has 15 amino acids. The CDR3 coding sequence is TGTGCCGGCACCATGAGGGGGACAGGGCTCACTGAAGCTTTCTTT. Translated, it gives CAGTMRGTGLTEAFF.

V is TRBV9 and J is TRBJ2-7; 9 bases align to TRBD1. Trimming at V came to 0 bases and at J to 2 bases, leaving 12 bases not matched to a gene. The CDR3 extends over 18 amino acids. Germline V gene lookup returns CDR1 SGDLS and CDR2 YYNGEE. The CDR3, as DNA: TGTGCCAGCAGCGTAGGAACCGGGACAGGGAGAAGGGCCTACGAGCAGTACTTC. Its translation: CASSVGTGTGRRAYEQYF.

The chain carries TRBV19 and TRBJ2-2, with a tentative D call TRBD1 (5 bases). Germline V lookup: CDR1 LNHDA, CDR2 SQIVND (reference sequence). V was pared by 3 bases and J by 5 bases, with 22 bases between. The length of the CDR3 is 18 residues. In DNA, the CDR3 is TGTGCCAGTAGTATTTACCAGGGTAATGTGGAGTCAACCGGGGAGCTGTTTTTT. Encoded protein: CASSIYQGNVESTGELFF.